The T cell receptor beta chain under discussion was sequenced for a study of cytomegalovirus exposure and HLA in healthy donors. In the PCR, 60 Vbeta and 13 Jbeta primers were used. The method was immunoSEQ multiplex PCR; TCRdb's version includes in-frame clones alone and lacks a portion of them. Of 95,000 to 150,000 clones in the sample, around 80% were seen once. V was clipped by 1 base and J by 5 bases, with 8 bases between them. The V gene's germline CDR1 is SGHTA and CDR2 FQGNSA. This CDR3 has 13 amino acids. Sequenced: PBMCs. This TCR came from a man aged 25-40 years in good health and CMV-seronegative. The chain combines TRBV7-2 with TRBJ2-5; D remains ambiguous. The CDR3 sequence is CASSLGPAETQYF. The DNA of the CDR3 is TGTGCCAGCAGCTTAGGCCCCGCGGAGACCCAGTACTTC.